This T cell receptor (beta chain) was sequenced for a study of T cells expressing NK-cell markers. On this clonotype itself: Its antigen is currently unknown.

UMIs were included in TCR beta cDNA generated by 5'RACE template switching. TCRdb reprocessed the 5' RACE reads and stores each CDR3 protein as one record, lacking DNA. In all, the sample yields over 150,000 distinct CDR3 sequences. The length of the CDR3 is 11 residues. Study findings and constraints: NKG2C+ dominant clonotypes from 5 to 7 donors made up about 1.0-8% of CD8+ T cells. Among a few donors, these clonotypes also ranked first in the CD3+CD56-NKG2C+ fraction.

The TCR comes from a woman between 50 and 59 years old in good health. The chain recombines TRBV21-1 with TRBJ2-4; the D call from TCRdb, TRBD1, cannot be confirmed without DNA. TRBV21-1 is a pseudogene. Sequencing was performed on blood T cells: a sorted CD56 or NKG2C T cell subset, CD4+ or CD8+ T cells, or bulk PBMC T cells (not recorded which). The CDR3: CASSTGTMGYF.